Many counts were recorded for the clone carrying this T cell receptor (beta chain). Its antigen is undetermined. Researchers made TCR cDNA using 5'RACE template switching, and this step added a universal primer site and UMIs. TCRdb called the 5' RACE reads again in MiXCR, with one record for every CDR3 protein. The sample lists hundreds of thousands of distinct CDR3 sequences; 3.6% were seen once. This sample was taken from a study of T cells after yellow fever vaccination. Whole-study findings and limits: In post-booster samples, most primary-vaccination clones reappeared (about 95% CD4, roughly 88% CD8). It was a weaker secondary response, yet one that peaked faster, at day 5 versus 15. Few clonotypes appeared in both CD4 and CD8 compartments.

The CDR3 length is 13 residues. Trimming shortened V by 4 bases and J by 5 bases, and 12 bases separated the two germline ends. In germline, CDR1 is SGHKS, CDR2 YYEKEE (reference sequence). V and J are TRBV5-5 and TRBJ1-2; no definite D call. The TCR was taken from a man between 18 and 29 years old who received the YFV17D yellow fever vaccine. The source was PBMCs, collected on the day of the yellow fever booster vaccination. The CDR3 loop reads CASSPDQNYGYTF. The DNA for the CDR3 is TGTGCCAGCAGCCCTGACCAGAATTATGGCTACACCTTC.